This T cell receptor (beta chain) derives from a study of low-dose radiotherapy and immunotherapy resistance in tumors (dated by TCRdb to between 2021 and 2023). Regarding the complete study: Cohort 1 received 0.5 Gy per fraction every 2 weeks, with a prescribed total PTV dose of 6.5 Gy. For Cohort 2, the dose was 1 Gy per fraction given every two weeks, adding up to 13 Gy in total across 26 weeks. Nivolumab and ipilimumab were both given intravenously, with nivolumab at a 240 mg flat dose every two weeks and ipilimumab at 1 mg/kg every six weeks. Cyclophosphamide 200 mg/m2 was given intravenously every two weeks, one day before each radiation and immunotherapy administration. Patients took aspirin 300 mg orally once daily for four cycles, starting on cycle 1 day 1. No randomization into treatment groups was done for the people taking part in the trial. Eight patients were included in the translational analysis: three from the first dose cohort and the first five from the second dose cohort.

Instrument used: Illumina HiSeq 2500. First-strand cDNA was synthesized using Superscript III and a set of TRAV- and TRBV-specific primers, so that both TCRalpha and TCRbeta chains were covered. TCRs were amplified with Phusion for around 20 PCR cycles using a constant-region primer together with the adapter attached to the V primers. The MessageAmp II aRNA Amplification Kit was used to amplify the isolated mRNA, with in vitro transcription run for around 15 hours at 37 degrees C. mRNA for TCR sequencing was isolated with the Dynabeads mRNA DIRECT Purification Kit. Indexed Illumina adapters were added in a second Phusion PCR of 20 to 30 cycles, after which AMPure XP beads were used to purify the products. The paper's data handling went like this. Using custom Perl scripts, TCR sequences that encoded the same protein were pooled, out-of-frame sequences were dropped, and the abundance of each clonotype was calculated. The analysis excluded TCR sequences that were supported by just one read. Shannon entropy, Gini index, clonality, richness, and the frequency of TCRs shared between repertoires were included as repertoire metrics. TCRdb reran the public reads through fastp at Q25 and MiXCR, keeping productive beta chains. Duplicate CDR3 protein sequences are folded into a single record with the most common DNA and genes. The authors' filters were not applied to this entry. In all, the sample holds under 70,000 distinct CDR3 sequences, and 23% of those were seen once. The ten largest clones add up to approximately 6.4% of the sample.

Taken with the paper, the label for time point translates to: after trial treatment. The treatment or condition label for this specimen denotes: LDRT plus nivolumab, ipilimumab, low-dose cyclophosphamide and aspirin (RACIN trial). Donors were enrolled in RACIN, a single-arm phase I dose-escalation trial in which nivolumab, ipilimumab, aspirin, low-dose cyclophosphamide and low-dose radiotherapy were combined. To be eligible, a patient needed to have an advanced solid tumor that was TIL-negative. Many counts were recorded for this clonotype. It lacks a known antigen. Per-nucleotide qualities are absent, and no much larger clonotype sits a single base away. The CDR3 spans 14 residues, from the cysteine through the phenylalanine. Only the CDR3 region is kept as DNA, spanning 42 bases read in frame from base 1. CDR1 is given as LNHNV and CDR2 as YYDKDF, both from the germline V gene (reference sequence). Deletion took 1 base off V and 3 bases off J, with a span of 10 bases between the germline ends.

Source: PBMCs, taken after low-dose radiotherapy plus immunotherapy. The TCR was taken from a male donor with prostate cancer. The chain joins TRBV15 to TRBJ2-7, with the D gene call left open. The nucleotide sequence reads TGTGCCACCAGCAGAGCCGGCGACGACTACGAGCAGTACTTC. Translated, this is CATSRAGDDYEQYF.